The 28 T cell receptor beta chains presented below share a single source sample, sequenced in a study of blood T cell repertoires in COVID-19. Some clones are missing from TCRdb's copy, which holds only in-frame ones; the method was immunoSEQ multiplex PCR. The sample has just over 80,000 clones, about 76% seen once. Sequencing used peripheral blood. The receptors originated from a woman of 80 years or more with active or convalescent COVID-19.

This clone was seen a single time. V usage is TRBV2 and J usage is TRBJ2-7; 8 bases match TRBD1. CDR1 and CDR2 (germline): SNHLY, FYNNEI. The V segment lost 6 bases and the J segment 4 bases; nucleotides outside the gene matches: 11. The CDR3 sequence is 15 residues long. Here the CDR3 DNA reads TGTGCCAGCAGGAAGGACAGGGCGGGGTTGTACGAGCAGTACTTC. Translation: CASRKDRAGLYEQYF.

CDR3 residues: CAGGMGQKAIYTPTETQYF. In DNA, the CDR3 is TGTGCCGGAGGGATGGGCCAAAAGGCTATATATACTCCAACAGAGACCCAGTACTTC. J is TRBJ2-5 and V is TRBV7-9; weak D call: TRBD2 (6 bases). The CDR3 consists of 19 residues. V dropped 11 bases and J dropped 4 bases, with 35 bases sitting between them. Germline lookup yields CDR1 SEHNR and CDR2 FQNEAQ (reference sequence).

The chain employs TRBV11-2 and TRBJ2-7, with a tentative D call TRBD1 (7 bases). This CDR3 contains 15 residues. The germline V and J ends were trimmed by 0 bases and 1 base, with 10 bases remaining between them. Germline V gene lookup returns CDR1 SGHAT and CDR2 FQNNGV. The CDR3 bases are TGTGCCAGCAGCTTAGATGCGGGACAGTCCTACGAGCAGTACTTC. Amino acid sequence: CASSLDAGQSYEQYF.

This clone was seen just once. The CDR3 is CASSSIRTEETQYF. CDR3 DNA sequence: TGTGCCAGCAGCTCGATACGGACAGAGGAGACCCAGTACTTC. The chain carries TRBV5-5 and TRBJ2-5, with D maybe TRBD1 (6 bases). V was cut by 3 bases and J by 5 bases, with 14 bases left in between. In germline, CDR1 is SGHKS, CDR2 YYEKEE (reference sequence). The CDR3 is 14 amino acids.

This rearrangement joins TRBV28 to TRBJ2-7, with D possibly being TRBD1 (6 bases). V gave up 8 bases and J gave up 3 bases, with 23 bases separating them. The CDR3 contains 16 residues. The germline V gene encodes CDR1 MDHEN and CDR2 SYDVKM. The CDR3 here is CASGNPGHLPIYEQYF. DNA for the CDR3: TGTGCCAGCGGGAACCCGGGACACCTCCCCATCTACGAGCAGTACTTC.

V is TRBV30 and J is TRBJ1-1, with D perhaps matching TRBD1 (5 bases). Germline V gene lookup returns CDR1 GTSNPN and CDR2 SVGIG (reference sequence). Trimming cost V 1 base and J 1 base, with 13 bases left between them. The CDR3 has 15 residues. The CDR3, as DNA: TGTGCCTGGAGTGCTGGCAGGGCGAGGAACACTGAAGCTTTCTTT. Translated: CAWSAGRARNTEAFF.

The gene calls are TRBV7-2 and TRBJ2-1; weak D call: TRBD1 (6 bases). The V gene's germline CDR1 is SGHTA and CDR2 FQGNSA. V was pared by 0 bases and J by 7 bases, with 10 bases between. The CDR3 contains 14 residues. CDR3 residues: CASSLAAGANEQFF. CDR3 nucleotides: TGTGCCAGCAGCTTAGCAGCAGGGGCAAATGAGCAGTTCTTC.

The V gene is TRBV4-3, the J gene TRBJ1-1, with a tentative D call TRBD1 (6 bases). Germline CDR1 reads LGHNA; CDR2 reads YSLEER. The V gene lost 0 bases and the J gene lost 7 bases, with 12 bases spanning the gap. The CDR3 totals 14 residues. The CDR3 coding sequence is TGCGCCAGCAGCCAAGATCTCCGGACAGTTGAAGCTTTCTTT. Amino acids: CASSQDLRTVEAFF.

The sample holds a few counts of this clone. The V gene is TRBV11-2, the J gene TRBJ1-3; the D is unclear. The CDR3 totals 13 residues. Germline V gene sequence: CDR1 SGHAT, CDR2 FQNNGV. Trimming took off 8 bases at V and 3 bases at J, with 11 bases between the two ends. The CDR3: CASEVLGGNTIYF. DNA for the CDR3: TGTGCCAGCGAGGTTTTGGGTGGAAACACCATATATTTT.

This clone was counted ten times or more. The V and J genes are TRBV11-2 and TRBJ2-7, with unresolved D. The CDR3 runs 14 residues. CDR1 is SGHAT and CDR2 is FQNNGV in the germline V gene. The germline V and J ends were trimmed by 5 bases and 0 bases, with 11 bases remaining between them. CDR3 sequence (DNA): TGTGCCAGCAGCAGCCGCAGGATCTCCTACGAGCAGTACTTC. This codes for CASSSRRISYEQYF.

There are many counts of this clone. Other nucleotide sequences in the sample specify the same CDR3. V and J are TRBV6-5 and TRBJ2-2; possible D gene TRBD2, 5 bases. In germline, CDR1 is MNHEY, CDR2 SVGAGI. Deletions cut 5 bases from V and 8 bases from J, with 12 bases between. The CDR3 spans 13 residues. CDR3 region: CASSLGAVGELFF. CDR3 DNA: TGTGCCAGCAGTCTAGGAGCGGTAGGGGAGCTGTTTTTT.

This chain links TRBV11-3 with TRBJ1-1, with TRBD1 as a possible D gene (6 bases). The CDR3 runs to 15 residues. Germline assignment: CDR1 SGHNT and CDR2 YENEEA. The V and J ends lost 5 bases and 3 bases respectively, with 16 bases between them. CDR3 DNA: TGTGCCAGCAGCCCTTCGGTAGGGGGTCACACTGAAGCTTTCTTT. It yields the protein CASSPSVGGHTEAFF.

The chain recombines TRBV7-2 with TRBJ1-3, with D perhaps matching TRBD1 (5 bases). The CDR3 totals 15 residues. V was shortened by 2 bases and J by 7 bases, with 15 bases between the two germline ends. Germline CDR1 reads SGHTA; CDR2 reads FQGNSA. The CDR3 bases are TGTGCCAGCAGCTTATCTACGGGACTGCAGAACACCATATATTTT. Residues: CASSLSTGLQNTIYF.

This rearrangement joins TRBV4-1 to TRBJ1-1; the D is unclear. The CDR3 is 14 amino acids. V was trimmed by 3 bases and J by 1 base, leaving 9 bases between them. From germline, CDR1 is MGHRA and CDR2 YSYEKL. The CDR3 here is CASSHDTPNTEAFF. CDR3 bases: TGCGCCAGCAGCCACGACACCCCGAACACTGAAGCTTTCTTT.

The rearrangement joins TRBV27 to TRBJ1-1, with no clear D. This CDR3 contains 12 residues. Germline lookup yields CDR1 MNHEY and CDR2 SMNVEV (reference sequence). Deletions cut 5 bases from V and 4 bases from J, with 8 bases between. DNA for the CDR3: TGTGCCAGCAGTACCTTCGGCACTGAAGCTTTCTTT. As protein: CASSTFGTEAFF.

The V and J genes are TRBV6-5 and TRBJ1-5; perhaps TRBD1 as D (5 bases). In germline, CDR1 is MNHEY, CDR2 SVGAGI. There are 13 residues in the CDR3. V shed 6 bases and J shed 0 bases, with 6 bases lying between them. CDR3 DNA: TGTGCCAGCAGGACAGATAGCAATCAGCCCCAGCATTTT. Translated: CASRTDSNQPQHF.

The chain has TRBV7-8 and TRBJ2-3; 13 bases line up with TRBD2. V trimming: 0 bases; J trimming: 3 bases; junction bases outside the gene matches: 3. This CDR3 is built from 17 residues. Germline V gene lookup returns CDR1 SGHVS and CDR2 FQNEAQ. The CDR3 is CASSLAQTSGGTDTQYF. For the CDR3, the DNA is TGTGCCAGCAGCTTAGCTCAGACTAGCGGGGGGACAGATACGCAGTATTTT.

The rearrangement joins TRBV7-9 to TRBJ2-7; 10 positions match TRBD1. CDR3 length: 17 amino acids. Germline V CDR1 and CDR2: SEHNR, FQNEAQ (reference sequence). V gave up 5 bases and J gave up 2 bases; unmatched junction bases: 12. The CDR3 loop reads CASSHGTGAQNTYEQYF. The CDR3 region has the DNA TGTGCCAGCAGCCACGGGACAGGGGCCCAAAACACCTACGAGCAGTACTTC.

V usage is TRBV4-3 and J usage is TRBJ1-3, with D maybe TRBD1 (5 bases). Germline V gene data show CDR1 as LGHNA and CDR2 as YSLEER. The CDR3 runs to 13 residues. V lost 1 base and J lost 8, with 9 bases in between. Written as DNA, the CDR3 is TGCGCCAGCAGCCAAGTAGGGGAGGACACCATATATTTT. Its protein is CASSQVGEDTIYF.

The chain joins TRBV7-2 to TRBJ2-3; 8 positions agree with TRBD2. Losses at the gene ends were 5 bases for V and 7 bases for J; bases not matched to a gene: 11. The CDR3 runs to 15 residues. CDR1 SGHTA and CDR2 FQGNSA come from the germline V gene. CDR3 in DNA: TGTGCCAGCAGCCGGGAGCGGGGGACTTCAAATACGCAGTATTTT. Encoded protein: CASSRERGTSNTQYF.

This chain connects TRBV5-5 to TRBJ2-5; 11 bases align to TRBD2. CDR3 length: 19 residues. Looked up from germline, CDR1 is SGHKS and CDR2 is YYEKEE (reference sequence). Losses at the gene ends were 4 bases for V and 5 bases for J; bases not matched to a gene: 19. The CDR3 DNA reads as TGTGCCAGCAGCGGTCCCGGGACTAGCGGAGATTGGCTAGGGGAGACCCAGTACTTC. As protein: CASSGPGTSGDWLGETQYF.

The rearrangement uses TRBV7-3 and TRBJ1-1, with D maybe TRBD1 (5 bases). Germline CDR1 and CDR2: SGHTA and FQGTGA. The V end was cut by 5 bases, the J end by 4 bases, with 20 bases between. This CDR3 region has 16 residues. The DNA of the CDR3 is TGTGCCAGCAGCCAAAGCTCCCTTGGGGCAGGCACTGAAGCTTTCTTT. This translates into CASSQSSLGAGTEAFF.

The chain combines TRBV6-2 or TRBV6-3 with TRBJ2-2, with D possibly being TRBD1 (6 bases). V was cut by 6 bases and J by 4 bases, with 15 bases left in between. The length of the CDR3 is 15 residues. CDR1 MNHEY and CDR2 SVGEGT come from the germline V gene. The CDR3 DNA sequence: TGTGCCAGCAGCTCAGGGGCTTGGGGCACCGGGGAGCTGTTTTTT. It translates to CASSSGAWGTGELFF.

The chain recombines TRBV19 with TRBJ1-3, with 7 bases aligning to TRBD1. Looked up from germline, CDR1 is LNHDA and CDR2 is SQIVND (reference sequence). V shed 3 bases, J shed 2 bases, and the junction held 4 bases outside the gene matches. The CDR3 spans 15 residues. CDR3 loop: CASSMAQGPGNTIYF. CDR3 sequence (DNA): TGTGCCAGTAGTATGGCACAGGGGCCTGGAAACACCATATATTTT.

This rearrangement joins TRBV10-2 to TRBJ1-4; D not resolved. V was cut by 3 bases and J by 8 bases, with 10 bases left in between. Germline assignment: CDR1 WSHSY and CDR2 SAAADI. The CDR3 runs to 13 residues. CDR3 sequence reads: CASSDGVNEKLFF. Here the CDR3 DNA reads TGCGCCAGCAGTGACGGGGTCAACGAAAAACTGTTTTTT.

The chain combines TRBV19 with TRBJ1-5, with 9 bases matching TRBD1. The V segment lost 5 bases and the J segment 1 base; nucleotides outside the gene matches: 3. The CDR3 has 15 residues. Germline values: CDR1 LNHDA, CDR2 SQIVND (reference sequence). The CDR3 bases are TGTGCCAGTAGTTTGGGACAGGGAAGCAATCAGCCCCAGCATTTT. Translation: CASSLGQGSNQPQHF.

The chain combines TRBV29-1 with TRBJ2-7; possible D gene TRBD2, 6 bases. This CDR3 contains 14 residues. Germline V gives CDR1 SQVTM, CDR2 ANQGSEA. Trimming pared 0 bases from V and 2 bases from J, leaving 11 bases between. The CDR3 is CSVEEGGTTYEQYF. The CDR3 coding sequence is TGCAGCGTTGAAGAGGGGGGTACAACCTACGAGCAGTACTTC.

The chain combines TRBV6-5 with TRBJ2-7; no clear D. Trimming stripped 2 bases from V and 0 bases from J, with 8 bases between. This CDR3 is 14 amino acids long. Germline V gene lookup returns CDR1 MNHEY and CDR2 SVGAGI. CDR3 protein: CASSYTVFSYEQYF. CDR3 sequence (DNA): TGTGCCAGCAGTTACACAGTATTCTCCTACGAGCAGTACTTC.